This TCR beta chain derives from a study of blood T cell repertoires in COVID-19. Data came from immunoSEQ multiplex PCR; TCRdb stores just in-frame clones and leaves some out. The table includes approximately 200,000 clones, approximately 85% detected once. Germline CDR1 is SNHLY and CDR2 is FYNNEI. Trimming cost V 7 bases and J 4 bases, with 7 bases left between them. CDR3 length: 11 residues. The clonotype comes from a woman aged 25 to 39 who had recovered from COVID-19. The specimen sequenced was PBMCs or T cells enriched from blood (not recorded which). This chain uses TRBV2 with TRBJ1-1; D call uncertain. The CDR3 protein is CASIGSTEAFF. The CDR3 DNA reads as TGTGCCAGCATTGGCAGCACTGAAGCTTTCTTT. The complete variable domain, with remaining parts taken from reference TRBV2 and TRBJ1-1, reads EPEVTQTPSHQVTQMGQEVILRCVPISNHLYFYWYRQILGQKVEFLVSFYNNEISEKSEIFDDQFSVERPDGSNFTLKIRSTKLEDSAMYFCASIGSTEAFFGQGTRLTVV.